A single TCR beta chain is shown here with its context. The data stem from a study of blood T cell repertoires in COVID-19. Profiling relied on immunoSEQ multiplex PCR, and the TCRdb table lists in-frame clones only, not all of them. The sample consists of fewer than 350,000 clones, roughly nine tenths of them appearing once. CDR3 length: 15 amino acids. The V gene end was trimmed by 5 bases and the J gene end by 2 bases; junction bases not matched to a gene: 8. Germline V gene data show CDR1 as SEHNR and CDR2 as FQNEAQ (reference sequence). The J gene is TRBJ2-5, the V gene TRBV7-9; TRBD1 matches 7 bases. The sequencing sample was made of peripheral blood. This TCR came from a woman aged 60-75 years with COVID-19, enrolled during active disease. This CDR3 is CASSPLRTGQETQYF. As DNA, the CDR3 is TGTGCCAGCAGCCCACTAAGGACAGGTCAAGAGACCCAGTACTTC. The variable domain in full, with the rest retrieved from reference TRBV7-9 and TRBJ2-5, is DTGVSQNPRHKITKRGQNVTFRCDPISEHNRLYWYRQTLGQGPEFLTYFQNEAQLEKSRLLSDRFSAERPKGSFSTLEIQRTEQGDSAMYLCASSPLRTGQETQYFGPGTRLLVL.